Below are 14 T cell receptor beta chains sequenced from a single sample in a study of CD8 T cells in ankylosing spondylitis. Via MiXCR, TCRdb re-called the 5' RACE reads, giving one row per CDR3 protein. The sample has about 66,000 distinct CDR3 sequences; around 6.4% are singletons. The specimen was synovial fluid, either unsorted or a sorted T cell fraction (not recorded which). Receptors originate from a male donor with ankylosing spondylitis.

This rearrangement joins TRBV20-1 to TRBJ1-2; 8 nucleotides match TRBD1. V lost 5 bases and J lost 8; bases outside the gene matches: 10. CDR1 DFQATT and CDR2 SNEGSKA come from the germline V gene (reference sequence). The CDR3 runs to 13 residues. The CDR3 region is CSAETGTGYGYTF. The DNA for the CDR3 is TGCAGTGCTGAAACCGGGACAGGCTACGGCTACACCTTC.

The rearrangement joins TRBV6-1 to TRBJ2-5, with 8 bases identical to TRBD2. The CDR3 is 13 residues long. Germline trimming cut 6 bases from V and 4 bases from J; bases unmatched to any gene: 4. Per the germline V gene, CDR1 is MNHNS and CDR2 is SASEGT. Here the CDR3 DNA reads TGTGCCAGCAGCGGGAGGGGGGGAGAGACCCAGTACTTC. This encodes CASSGRGGETQYF.

There are many counts of this clonotype. This sequence joins TRBV2 and TRBJ2-3; 14 bases map to TRBD2. There are 13 residues in the CDR3. Germline lookup yields CDR1 SNHLY and CDR2 FYNNEI. V shed 9 bases, J shed 4 bases, and the junction held 0 bases outside the gene matches. DNA of the CDR3: TGTGCCAGGGGACTAGCGGGGGCAGATACGCAGTATTTT. Translating gives CARGLAGADTQYF.

This clonotype was seen ten or more times. This rearrangement joins TRBV20-1 to TRBJ2-1; 9 positions agree with TRBD2. Germline-derived CDR1 and CDR2 are DFQATT and SNEGSKA (reference sequence). The trim removed 8 bases at V and 1 base at J, leaving 12 bases unmatched. The CDR3 spans 16 residues. The CDR3 nucleotides are TGCAGTAGTGCTAGCGGGATGGGGGGGTCCTACAATGAGCAGTTCTTC. Its translation: CSSASGMGGSYNEQFF.

In its sample, this clonotype was seen many times. The chain has TRBV5-6 and TRBJ2-5, with 7 bases aligning to TRBD2. V shed 6 bases and J 1 base; nucleotides not matched to a gene: 3. CDR1 is SGHDT and CDR2 is YYEEEE in the germline V gene. This CDR3 is built from 13 residues. CDR3 loop: CASNLAAQETQYF. The CDR3 nucleotides are TGTGCCAGCAATCTAGCGGCCCAAGAGACCCAGTACTTC.

At least ten counts were recorded for this clonotype. This chain uses TRBV20-1 with TRBJ1-1, with 8 bases matching TRBD1. CDR1 is DFQATT and CDR2 is SNEGSKA in the germline V gene (reference sequence). CDR3 size: 15 residues. With 6 bases clipped from V and 3 bases from J, the junction kept 12 bases outside the gene matches. CDR3 sequence reads: CSAGQGDVGYTEAFF. CDR3 bases: TGCAGTGCCGGACAGGGCGACGTAGGGTACACTGAAGCTTTCTTT.

This clonotype was recorded at least ten times. This rearrangement joins TRBV7-2 to TRBJ2-1; D is possibly TRBD2 (7 bases). V was clipped by 5 bases and J by 7 bases, with 18 bases between them. The CDR3 length is 15 residues. Germline CDR1 is SGHTA and CDR2 is FQGNSA. Written as DNA, the CDR3 is TGTGCCAGCAGCCAAAGGGGGGGTAGGTGGAATGAGCAGTTCTTC. The encoded protein is CASSQRGGRWNEQFF.

This clonotype was seen at least ten times. The rearrangement joins TRBV20-1 to TRBJ2-2, with D possibly being TRBD2 (6 bases). V lost 3 bases and J lost 5, with 13 bases in between. Germline values: CDR1 DFQATT, CDR2 SNEGSKA (reference sequence). The CDR3 spans 14 residues. In DNA, the CDR3 is TGCAGTGCTAGTCCTGGCCGGGAGACCGGGGAGCTGTTTTTT. Protein product: CSASPGRETGELFF.

The table lists this clonotype with a few counts. The rearrangement links TRBV12-3 or TRBV12-4 to TRBJ2-3; D uncertain. Trimming cost V 4 bases and J 2 bases, with 4 bases left between them. The CDR3 loop spans 12 amino acids. The DNA for the CDR3 is TGTGCCAGCAGTTACATCACAGATACGCAGTATTTT. It yields the protein CASSYITDTQYF.

This clonotype is categorized as medium-sized (0.01 to 0.1%). The rearrangement links TRBV6-1 to TRBJ1-5, with D unclear. V was trimmed by 6 bases and J by 2 bases, leaving 11 bases between them. Germline CDR1 and CDR2: MNHNS and SASEGT. The CDR3 totals 14 residues. The CDR3 here is CASRRGDGNQPQHF. CDR3 coding DNA: TGTGCCAGCAGGCGCGGCGACGGCAATCAGCCCCAGCATTTT.

This clonotype was detected only a few times. The chain employs TRBV5-4 and TRBJ2-3; tentative D call: TRBD2 (6 bases). V dropped 4 bases and J dropped 6 bases, with 18 bases sitting between them. CDR1 and CDR2 (germline): SGHNT, YYREEE (reference sequence). The CDR3 consists of 15 residues. The CDR3 spells CASSVWTTQMDTQYF. The DNA for the CDR3 is TGTGCCAGCAGCGTGTGGACTACCCAGATGGATACGCAGTATTTT.

This clonotype turned up a few times. The genes are TRBV19 and TRBJ2-3; TRBD1 aligns across 9 bases. Germline CDR1 reads LNHDA; CDR2 reads SQIVND (reference sequence). The V and J ends lost 9 bases and 1 base, in that order; junction bases with no gene match: 17. This CDR3 has 18 amino acids. The CDR3 protein is CASTKIWGQGGGTDTQYF. CDR3 nucleotide sequence: TGTGCCAGCACCAAGATATGGGGACAGGGAGGAGGCACAGATACGCAGTATTTT. Together with reference TRBV19 and TRBJ2-3, the CDR3 gives the full variable domain: DGGITQSPKYLFRKEGQNVTLSCEQNLNHDAMYWYRQDPGQGLRLIYYSQIVNDFQKGDIAEGYSVSREKKESFPLTVTSAQKNPTAFYLCASTKIWGQGGGTDTQYFGPGTRLTVL.

This clonotype is classed as medium-sized. The V call is TRBV7-8, the J call TRBJ1-2; D possibly corresponds to TRBD1 (5 bases). Germline V gene lookup returns CDR1 SGHVS and CDR2 FQNEAQ. The CDR3 sequence is 13 residues long. Trimming removed 4 bases from V and 8 bases from J, with 14 bases in between. As DNA, the CDR3 is TGTGCCAGCAGCTCATTCCAGGGAGGAGGCTACACCTTC. It specifies CASSSFQGGGYTF.

This clonotype was observed many times. The chain carries TRBV7-2 and TRBJ2-7; D may be TRBD2 (6 bases). The CDR3 is made up of 14 amino acids. The germline V gene encodes CDR1 SGHTA and CDR2 FQGNSA. V dropped 1 base and J dropped 7 bases, with 14 bases sitting between them. CDR3 coding DNA: TGTGCCAGCAGCTTAGGGTCCAGCGGAGGGGAGCAGTACTTC. It codes for CASSLGSSGGEQYF.